This TCR beta chain was sequenced for a study of graft-versus-host responses after intestinal transplantation. Study-wide context: Among the recipients, transplants were multivisceral, liver-intestinal, or isolated intestinal. Findings and limits, study-wide: Early after transplant, HvG clones declined as circulating GvH clones peaked.

Grafts had their tissue processed, releasing intraepithelial and lamina propria lymphocytes. For this clone: Its specificity is unknown.

Trimming stripped 0 bases from V and 5 bases from J, with 8 bases between. CDR3 length: 14 amino acids. Germline CDR1 SGHRS, CDR2 YFSETQ. The table came from immunoSEQ multiplex PCR; TCRdb's copy has only in-frame clones and leaves some out. The sample shows 8,700 or so clones, around 68% of them seen only once. The sample was ileum tissue, taken approximately 460 days after transplant. The genes are TRBV5-1 and TRBJ2-2; no definite D call. This clonotype was sampled from a human patient who received an intestinal transplant, so some T cells may come from the graft donor. Here the CDR3 reads CASSLAPRTGELFF. The CDR3 nucleotides are TGCGCCAGCAGCTTGGCTCCAAGAACCGGGGAGCTGTTTTTT.